Listed here is a single T cell receptor (beta chain). Its target is unknown. The protocol was immunoSEQ multiplex PCR, while the TCRdb copy is restricted to in-frame clones and leaves out a portion. In the table there are just over 2,000,000 clones, over 85% of which are singletons. Naive CD8 cells were CD45RO-negative, positively selected for CCR7, excluding terminally differentiated effector memory CD45RA+ cells. The entry originates in a study of shared clonotypes between healthy human individuals. Germline CDR1 reads SGDLS; CDR2 reads YYNGEE. The V gene end was trimmed by 0 bases and the J gene end by 6 bases; junction bases not matched to a gene: 4. The length of the CDR3 is 15 residues. Findings of the study overall: Depth was large, yet rarefaction showed that sorted-subset sequencing was incomplete.

The origin of this receptor is a man aged 18 to 30 in good health. Sequenced sample: naive CD8+ T cells sorted from blood. V gene TRBV9 combines with J gene TRBJ2-1; 9 bases fit TRBD2. CDR3 nucleotides: TGTGCCAGCAGCGTAGGTCTAGCGGGGCTCAATGAGCAGTTCTTC. It codes for CASSVGLAGLNEQFF.